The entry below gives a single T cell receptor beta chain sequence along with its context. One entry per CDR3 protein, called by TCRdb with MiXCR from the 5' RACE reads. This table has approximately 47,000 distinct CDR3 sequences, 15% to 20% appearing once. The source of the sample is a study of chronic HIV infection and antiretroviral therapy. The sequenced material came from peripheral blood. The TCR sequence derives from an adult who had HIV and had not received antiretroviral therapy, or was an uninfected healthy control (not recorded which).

The CDR3 coding sequence is TGCAGTGCTAGACAAGGGCCCTATGGCTACACCTTC. Translated: CSARQGPYGYTF. V gene TRBV20-1 combines with J gene TRBJ1-2; no reliable D call. CDR1 DFQATT and CDR2 SNEGSKA come from the germline V gene (reference sequence). The CDR3 has 12 amino acids. The V and J ends lost 2 bases and 4 bases respectively, with 8 bases between them.